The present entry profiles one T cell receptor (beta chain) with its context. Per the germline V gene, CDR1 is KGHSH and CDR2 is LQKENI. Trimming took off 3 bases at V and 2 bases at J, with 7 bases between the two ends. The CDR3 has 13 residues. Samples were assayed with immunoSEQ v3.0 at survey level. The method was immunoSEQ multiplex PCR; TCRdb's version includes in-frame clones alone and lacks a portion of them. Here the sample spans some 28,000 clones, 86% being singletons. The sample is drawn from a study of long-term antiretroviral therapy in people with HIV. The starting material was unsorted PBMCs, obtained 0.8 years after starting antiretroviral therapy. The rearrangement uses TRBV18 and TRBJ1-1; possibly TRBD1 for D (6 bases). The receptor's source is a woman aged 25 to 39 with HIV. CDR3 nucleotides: TGTGCCAGCTCACCGACAGGAAACACTGAAGCTTTCTTT. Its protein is CASSPTGNTEAFF.